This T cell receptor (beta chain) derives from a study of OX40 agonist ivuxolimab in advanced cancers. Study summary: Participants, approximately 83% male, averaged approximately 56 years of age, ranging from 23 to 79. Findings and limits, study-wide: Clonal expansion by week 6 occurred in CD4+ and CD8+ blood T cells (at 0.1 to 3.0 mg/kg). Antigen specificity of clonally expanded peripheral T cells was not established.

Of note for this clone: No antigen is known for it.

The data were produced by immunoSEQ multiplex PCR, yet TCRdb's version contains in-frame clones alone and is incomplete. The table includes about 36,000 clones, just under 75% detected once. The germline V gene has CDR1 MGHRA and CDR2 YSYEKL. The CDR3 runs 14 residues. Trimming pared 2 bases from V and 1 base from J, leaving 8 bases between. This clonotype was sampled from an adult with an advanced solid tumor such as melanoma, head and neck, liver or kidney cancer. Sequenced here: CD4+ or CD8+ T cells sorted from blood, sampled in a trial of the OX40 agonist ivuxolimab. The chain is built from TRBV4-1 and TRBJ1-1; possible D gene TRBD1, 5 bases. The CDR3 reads CASSQLTGNTEAFF. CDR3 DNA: TGCGCCAGCAGCCAACTTACAGGGAACACTGAAGCTTTCTTT.